This T cell receptor (beta chain) was observed in a study of beta chain features in type 1 diabetes. The isolated RNA, all of it, was reverse transcribed, so expressed TCRB transcripts were what got sequenced. Clones were read by immunoSEQ multiplex PCR, and TCRdb kept only the in-frame ones, dropping some. The table records a few hundred thousand clones, roughly 12% of them present only once. Comment on this clone: Its antigen is currently unknown.

Study-wide findings and caveats: Any role of HLA type in TCRB rearrangement remained unresolved here. In every one of the four CD4+ subsets, TCRB CDR3s were moderately but significantly shorter in Type 1 diabetes patients.

J was trimmed by 4 bases and V by 2 bases; bases with no gene match: 9. The CDR3 contains 16 residues. The chain joins TRBV23-1 to TRBJ2-5, with 8 bases aligning to TRBD1. TRBV23-1 is treated as an ORF (open reading frame) with a function not yet certain. This clonotype was obtained from a woman between 18 and 30 years old with type 1 diabetes. Sequencing input: naive CD4+ T cells from blood. CDR3 nucleotides: TGCGCCAGCAGTCAACCGAAAAGAGACAGGGGAGAGACCCAGTACTTC. This encodes CASSQPKRDRGETQYF.